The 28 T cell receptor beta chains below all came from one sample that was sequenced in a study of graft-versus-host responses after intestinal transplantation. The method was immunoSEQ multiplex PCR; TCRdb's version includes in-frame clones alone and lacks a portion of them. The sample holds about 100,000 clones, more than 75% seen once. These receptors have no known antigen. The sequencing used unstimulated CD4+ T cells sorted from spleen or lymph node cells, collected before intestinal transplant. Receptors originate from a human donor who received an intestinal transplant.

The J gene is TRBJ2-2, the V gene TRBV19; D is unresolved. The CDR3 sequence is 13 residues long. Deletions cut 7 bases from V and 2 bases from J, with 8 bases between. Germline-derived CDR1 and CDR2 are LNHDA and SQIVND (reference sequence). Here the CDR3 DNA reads TGTGCCAGTACCCTGGGAAACACCGGGGAGCTGTTTTTT. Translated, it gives CASTLGNTGELFF.

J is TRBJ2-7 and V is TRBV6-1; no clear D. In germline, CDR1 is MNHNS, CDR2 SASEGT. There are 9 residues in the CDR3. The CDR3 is CTLGLEQYF. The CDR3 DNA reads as TGTACCTTAGGGCTCGAGCAGTACTTC.

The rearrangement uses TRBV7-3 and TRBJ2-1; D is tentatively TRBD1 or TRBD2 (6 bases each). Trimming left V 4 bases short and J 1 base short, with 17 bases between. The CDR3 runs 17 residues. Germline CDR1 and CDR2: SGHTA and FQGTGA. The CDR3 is CASSSSRGRLSYNEQFF. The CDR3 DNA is TGTGCCAGCAGCTCCTCGAGGGGGAGGCTGTCCTACAATGAGCAGTTCTTC.

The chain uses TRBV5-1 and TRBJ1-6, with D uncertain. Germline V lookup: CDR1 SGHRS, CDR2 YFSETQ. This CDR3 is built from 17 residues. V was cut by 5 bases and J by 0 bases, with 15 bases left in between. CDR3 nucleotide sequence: TGCGCCAGCAGTCTAGGATCGGGGTACTCCTATAATTCACCCCTCCACTTT. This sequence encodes CASSLGSGYSYNSPLHF. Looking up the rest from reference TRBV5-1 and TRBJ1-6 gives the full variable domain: KAGVTQTPRYLIKTRGQQVTLSCSPISGHRSVSWYQQTPGQGLQFLFEYFSETQRNKGNFPGRFSGRQFSNSRSEMNVSTLELGDSALYLCASSLGSGYSYNSPLHFGNGTRLTVT.

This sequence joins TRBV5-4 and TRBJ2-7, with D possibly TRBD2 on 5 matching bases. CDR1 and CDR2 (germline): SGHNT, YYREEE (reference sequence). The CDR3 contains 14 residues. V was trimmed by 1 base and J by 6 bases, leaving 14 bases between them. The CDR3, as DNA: TGTGCCAGCAGCTTGAGTATCGGGGAGTCCGAGCAGTACTTC. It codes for CASSLSIGESEQYF.

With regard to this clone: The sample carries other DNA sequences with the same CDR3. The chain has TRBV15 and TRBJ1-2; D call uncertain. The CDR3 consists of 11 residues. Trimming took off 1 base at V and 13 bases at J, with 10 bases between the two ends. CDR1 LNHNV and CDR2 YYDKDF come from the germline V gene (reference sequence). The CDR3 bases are TGTGCCACCAGCAGAGCCAGCATGACCACCTTC. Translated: CATSRASMTTF.

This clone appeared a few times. The CDR3 sequence: CASSLLAGGRTDTQYF. In nucleotides, the CDR3 is TGTGCCAGCAGCTTACTAGCGGGAGGTCGGACAGATACGCAGTATTTT. This rearrangement joins TRBV11-2 to TRBJ2-3, with TRBD2 matching 11 bases. Germline CDR1 and CDR2: SGHAT and FQNNGV. The V gene end was trimmed by 2 bases and the J gene end by 3 bases; junction bases not matched to a gene: 4. The CDR3 covers 16 residues.

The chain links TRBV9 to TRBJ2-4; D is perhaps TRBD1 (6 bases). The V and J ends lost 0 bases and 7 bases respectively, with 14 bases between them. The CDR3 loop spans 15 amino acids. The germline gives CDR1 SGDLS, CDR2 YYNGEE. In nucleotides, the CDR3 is TGTGCCAGCAGCGTAGGGGGACAAGAGTACAACATTCAGTACTTC. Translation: CASSVGGQEYNIQYF.

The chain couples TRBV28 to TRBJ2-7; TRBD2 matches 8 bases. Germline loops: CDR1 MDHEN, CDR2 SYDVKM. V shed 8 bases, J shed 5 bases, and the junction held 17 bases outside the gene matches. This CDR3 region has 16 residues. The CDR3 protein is CASQPFSGSYGDEQYF. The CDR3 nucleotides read TGTGCCAGCCAGCCCTTCAGCGGGAGTTACGGGGACGAGCAGTACTTC.

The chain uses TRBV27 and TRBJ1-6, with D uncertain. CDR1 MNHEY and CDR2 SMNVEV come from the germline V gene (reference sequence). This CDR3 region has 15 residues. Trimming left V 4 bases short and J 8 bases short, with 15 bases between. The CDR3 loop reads CASSSIRAPYSPLHF. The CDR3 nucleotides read TGTGCCAGCAGTTCAATCCGGGCCCCATATTCACCCCTCCACTTT.

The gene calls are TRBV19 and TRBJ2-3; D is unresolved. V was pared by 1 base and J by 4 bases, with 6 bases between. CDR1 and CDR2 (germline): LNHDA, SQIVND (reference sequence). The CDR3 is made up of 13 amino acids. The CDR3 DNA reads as TGTGCCAGTAGTATAGGCGGAGCAGATACGCAGTATTTT. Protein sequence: CASSIGGADTQYF. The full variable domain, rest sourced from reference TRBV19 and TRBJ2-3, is DGGITQSPKYLFRKEGQNVTLSCEQNLNHDAMYWYRQDPGQGLRLIYYSQIVNDFQKGDIAEGYSVSREKKESFPLTVTSAQKNPTAFYLCASSIGGADTQYFGPGTRLTVL.

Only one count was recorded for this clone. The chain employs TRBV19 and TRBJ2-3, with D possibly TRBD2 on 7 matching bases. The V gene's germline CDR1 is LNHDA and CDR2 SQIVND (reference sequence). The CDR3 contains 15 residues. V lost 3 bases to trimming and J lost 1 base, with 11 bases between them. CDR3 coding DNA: TGTGCCAGTAGTATGGACGGGGGGCGCACAGATACGCAGTATTTT. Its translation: CASSMDGGRTDTQYF.

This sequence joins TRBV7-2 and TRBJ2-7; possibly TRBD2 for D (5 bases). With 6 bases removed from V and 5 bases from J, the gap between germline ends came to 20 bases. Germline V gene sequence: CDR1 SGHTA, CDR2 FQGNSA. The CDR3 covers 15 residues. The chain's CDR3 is CASRHRTEDIDEQYF. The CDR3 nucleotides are TGTGCCAGCAGGCATAGGACGGAGGATATTGACGAGCAGTACTTC.

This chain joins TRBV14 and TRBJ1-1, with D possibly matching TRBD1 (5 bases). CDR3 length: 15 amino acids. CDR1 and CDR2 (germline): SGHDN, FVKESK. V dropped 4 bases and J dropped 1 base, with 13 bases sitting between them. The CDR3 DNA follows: TGTGCCAGCAGCCCTCTGGGACTGGGGAACACTGAAGCTTTCTTT. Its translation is CASSPLGLGNTEAFF.

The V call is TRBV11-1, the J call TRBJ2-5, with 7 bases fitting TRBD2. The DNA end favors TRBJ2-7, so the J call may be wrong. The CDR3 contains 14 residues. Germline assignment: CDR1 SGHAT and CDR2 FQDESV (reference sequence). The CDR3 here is CASSLYRTSYEQYF. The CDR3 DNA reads TGTGCCAGCAGCTTATATAGGACTAGTTACGAGCAGTACTTC.

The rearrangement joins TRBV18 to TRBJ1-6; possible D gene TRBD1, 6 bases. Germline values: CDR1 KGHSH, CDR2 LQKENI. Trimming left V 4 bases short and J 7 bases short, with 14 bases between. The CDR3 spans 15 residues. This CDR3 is CASSLSGQLNSPLHF. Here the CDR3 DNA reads TGTGCCAGCTCACTCTCTGGACAGCTCAATTCACCCCTCCACTTT.

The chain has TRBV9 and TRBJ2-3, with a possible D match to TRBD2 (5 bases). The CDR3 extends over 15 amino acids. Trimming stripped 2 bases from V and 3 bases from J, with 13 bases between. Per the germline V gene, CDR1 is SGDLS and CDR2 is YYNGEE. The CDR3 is CASSVGVMRTDTQYF. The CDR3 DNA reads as TGTGCCAGCAGCGTGGGAGTAATGAGGACAGATACGCAGTATTTT.

In DNA, the CDR3 is TGTGCCAGCGGACGGGCGAACACTGAAGCTTTCTTT. Translating it yields CASGRANTEAFF. The chain recombines TRBV2 with TRBJ1-1; no clear D gene. The ends were cut back, 8 bases at V and 1 base at J, with 8 bases in the middle. This CDR3 region has 12 residues. Germline V lookup: CDR1 SNHLY, CDR2 FYNNEI.

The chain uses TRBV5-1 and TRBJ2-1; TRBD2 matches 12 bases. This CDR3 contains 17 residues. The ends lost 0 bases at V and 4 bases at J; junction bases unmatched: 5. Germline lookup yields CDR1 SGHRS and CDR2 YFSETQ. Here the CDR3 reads CASSLAILAGGYNEQFF. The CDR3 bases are TGCGCCAGCAGCTTGGCCATTCTAGCGGGAGGGTACAATGAGCAGTTCTTC. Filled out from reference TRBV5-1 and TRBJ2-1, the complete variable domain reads KAGVTQTPRYLIKTRGQQVTLSCSPISGHRSVSWYQQTPGQGLQFLFEYFSETQRNKGNFPGRFSGRQFSNSRSEMNVSTLELGDSALYLCASSLAILAGGYNEQFFGPGTRLTVL.

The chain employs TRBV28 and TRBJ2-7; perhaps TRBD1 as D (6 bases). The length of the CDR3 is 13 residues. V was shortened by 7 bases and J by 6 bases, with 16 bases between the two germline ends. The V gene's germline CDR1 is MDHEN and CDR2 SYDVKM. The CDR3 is CASTLGAQLEQYF. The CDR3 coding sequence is TGTGCCAGCACCTTGGGGGCCCAGCTCGAGCAGTACTTC.

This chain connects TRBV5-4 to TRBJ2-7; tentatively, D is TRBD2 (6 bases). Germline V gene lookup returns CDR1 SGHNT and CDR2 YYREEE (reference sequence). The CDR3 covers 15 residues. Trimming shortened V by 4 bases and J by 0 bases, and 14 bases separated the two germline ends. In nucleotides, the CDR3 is TGTGCCAGCAGCACCGGGACTCCCAACTCCTACGAGCAGTACTTC. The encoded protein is CASSTGTPNSYEQYF.

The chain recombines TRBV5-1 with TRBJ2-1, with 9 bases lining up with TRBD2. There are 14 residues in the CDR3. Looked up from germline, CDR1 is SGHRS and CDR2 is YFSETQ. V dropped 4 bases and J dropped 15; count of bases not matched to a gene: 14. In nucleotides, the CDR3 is TGCGCCAGCAGCGCGACGGGCCTAGCGGGAAGGCTGTTCTTC. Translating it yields CASSATGLAGRLFF.

The CDR3 sequence: CAWILTANTEAFF. The DNA of the CDR3 is TGTGCCTGGATACTAACCGCGAACACTGAAGCTTTCTTT. The chain has TRBV30 and TRBJ1-1; the D is unclear. V lost 4 bases, J lost 1 base, and 10 bases lay in between. The CDR3 is 13 amino acids. The germline CDR1 and CDR2 sequences are GTSNPN and SVGIG (reference sequence).

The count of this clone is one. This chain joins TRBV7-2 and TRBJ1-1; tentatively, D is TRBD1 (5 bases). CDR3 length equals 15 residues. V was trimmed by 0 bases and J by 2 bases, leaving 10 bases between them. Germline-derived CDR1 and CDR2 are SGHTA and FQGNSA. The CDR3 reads CASSLAGVTNTEAFF. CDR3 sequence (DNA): TGTGCCAGCAGCTTAGCGGGGGTCACCAACACTGAAGCTTTCTTT. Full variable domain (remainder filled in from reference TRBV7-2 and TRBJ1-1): GAGVSQSPSNKVTEKGKDVELRCDPISGHTALYWYRQSLGQGLEFLIYFQGNSAPDKSGLPSDRFSAERTGGSVSTLTIQRTQQEDSAVYLCASSLAGVTNTEAFFGQGTRLTVV.

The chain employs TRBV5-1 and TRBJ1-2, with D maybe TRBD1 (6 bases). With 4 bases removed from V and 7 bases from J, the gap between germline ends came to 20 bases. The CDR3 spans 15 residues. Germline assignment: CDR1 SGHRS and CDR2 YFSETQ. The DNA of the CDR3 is TGCGCCAGCAGCGGCGGGGACTGGGGGCTGGGTGGCTACACCTTC. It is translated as CASSGGDWGLGGYTF.

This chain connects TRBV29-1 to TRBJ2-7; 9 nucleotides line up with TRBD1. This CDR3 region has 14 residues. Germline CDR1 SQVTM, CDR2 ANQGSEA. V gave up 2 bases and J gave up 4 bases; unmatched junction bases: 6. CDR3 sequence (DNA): TGCAGCGTTGAAACCCGGACAGGGGAATACGAGCAGTACTTC. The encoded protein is CSVETRTGEYEQYF.

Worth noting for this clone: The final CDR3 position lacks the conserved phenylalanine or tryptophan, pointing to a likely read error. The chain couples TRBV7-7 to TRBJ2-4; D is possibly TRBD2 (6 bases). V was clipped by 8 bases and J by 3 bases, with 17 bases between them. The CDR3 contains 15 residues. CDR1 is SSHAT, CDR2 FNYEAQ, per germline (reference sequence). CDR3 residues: CASPSGGTHKNIQYL. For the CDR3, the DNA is TGTGCCAGCCCCTCCGGCGGGACCCACAAAAACATTCAGTACCTC.

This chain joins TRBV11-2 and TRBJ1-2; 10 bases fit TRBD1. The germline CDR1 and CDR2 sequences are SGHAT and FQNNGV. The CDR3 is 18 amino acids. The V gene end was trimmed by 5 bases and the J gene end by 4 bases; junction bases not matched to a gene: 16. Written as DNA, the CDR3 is TGTGCCAGCAGCATTTCGGGACAGGGGCGTTTTGGTCTCTATGGCTACACCTTC. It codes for CASSISGQGRFGLYGYTF.